Following are 31 T cell receptor beta chains from one sample sequenced in a study of blood T cell repertoires in COVID-19. Libraries were prepared by immunoSEQ multiplex PCR; TCRdb keeps only in-frame clonotypes and omits some of them. The sample shows around 130,000 clones, about four fifths of them seen only once. The sequenced material came from peripheral blood. All receptors come from a man aged 60 to 75 with active or convalescent COVID-19.

The V call is TRBV30, the J call TRBJ1-4; no firm D call. The CDR3 runs to 15 residues. Germline lookup yields CDR1 GTSNPN and CDR2 SVGIG (reference sequence). V shed 3 bases and J shed 0 bases, with 11 bases lying between them. The CDR3 protein is CAWSGGTATNEKLFF. The DNA for the CDR3 is TGTGCCTGGAGCGGCGGTACCGCAACTAATGAAAAACTGTTTTTT.

V is TRBV7-2 and J is TRBJ2-1; the match to TRBD1 covers 9 bases. CDR1 SGHTA and CDR2 FQGNSA come from the germline V gene. This CDR3 region has 15 residues. Trimming cost V 4 bases and J 0 bases; bases outside gene matches: 1. Written as DNA, the CDR3 is TGTGCCAGCAGCTCGGACAGGGGCTCCTACAATGAGCAGTTCTTC. Translating gives CASSSDRGSYNEQFF.

The CDR3 sequence is CASSPGTESGYTF. The CDR3 coding sequence is TGTGCCAGCAGCCCCGGGACAGAAAGTGGCTACACCTTC. This chain connects TRBV28 to TRBJ1-2; TRBD1 aligns across 7 bases. The CDR3 length is 13 residues. Germline CDR1 reads MDHEN; CDR2 reads SYDVKM. Unmatched junction bases numbered 8, after V lost 6 bases and J lost 7 bases.

V usage is TRBV5-1 and J usage is TRBJ1-2; D is uncertain. The length of the CDR3 is 12 residues. The V end lost 5 bases, the J end lost 5 bases, and 10 bases lay between the germline ends. Germline V lookup: CDR1 SGHRS, CDR2 YFSETQ. As DNA, the CDR3 is TGCGCCAGCAGTGAGGCGGCTTATGGCTACACCTTC. It codes for CASSEAAYGYTF.

In DNA form, the CDR3 reads TGTGCCAGCAGGACAGGGAATAACGAGCAGTACTTC. Translating it yields CASRTGNNEQYF. V and J are TRBV2 and TRBJ2-7; 7 bases match TRBD1. Per germline, CDR1 SNHLY and CDR2 FYNNEI. With 6 bases clipped from V and 5 bases from J, the junction kept 4 bases outside the gene matches. CDR3 length: 12 residues.

This chain links TRBV6-6 with TRBJ1-5, with 8 nucleotides matching TRBD1. This CDR3 is 13 amino acids long. The trim removed 7 bases at V and 2 bases at J, leaving 1 base unmatched. Germline assignment: CDR1 MNHNY and CDR2 SVGAGI (reference sequence). The CDR3 loop is CASKTGGNQPQHF. CDR3 sequence (DNA): TGTGCCAGCAAGACAGGGGGCAATCAGCCCCAGCATTTT.

In this sample, this clone turned up many times. The J gene is TRBJ2-1, the V gene TRBV3-1 (or the pseudogene TRBV3-2); D call uncertain. This CDR3 is 16 amino acids long. Germline V gene lookup returns CDR1 LGHDT and CDR2 YNNKEL (reference sequence). V was clipped by 0 bases and J by 3 bases, with 12 bases between them. The CDR3 DNA is TGTGCCAGCAGCCAAGAAATAGGAGCCCTCTACAATGAGCAGTTCTTC. Encoded protein: CASSQEIGALYNEQFF.

V and J are TRBV6-6 and TRBJ1-1; D unclear. Germline V CDR1 and CDR2: MNHNY, SVGAGI (reference sequence). This CDR3 contains 13 residues. Trimming took 6 bases from V and 3 from J, leaving 11 bases between them. CDR3 protein: CASRITPYTEAFF. CDR3 bases: TGTGCCAGCAGGATAACACCTTACACTGAAGCTTTCTTT.

The genes are TRBV5-1 and TRBJ1-5, with D perhaps TRBD1 (6 bases). CDR1 SGHRS and CDR2 YFSETQ come from the germline V gene. The V end lost 4 bases, the J end lost 7 bases, and 12 bases lay between the germline ends. The CDR3 is 13 residues long. CDR3 in DNA: TGCGCCAGCAGCGGGGGCGGATCACAGCCCCAGCATTTT. Protein product: CASSGGGSQPQHF.

The V gene is TRBV9, the J gene TRBJ1-3, with D unresolved. CDR3 length: 17 residues. The V gene's germline CDR1 is SGDLS and CDR2 YYNGEE. Trimming cost V 0 bases and J 0 bases, with 13 bases left between them. The CDR3, as DNA: TGTGCCAGCAGCGTAGGCCCTGAGGGTTCCTCTGGAAACACCATATATTTT. Amino acids: CASSVGPEGSSGNTIYF.

The chain uses TRBV2 and TRBJ2-7; TRBD1 aligns across 7 bases. CDR1 and CDR2 from the germline V gene are SNHLY and FYNNEI. J gave up 4 bases and V 7 bases, and 4 bases lay outside the gene matches. The length of the CDR3 is 12 residues. CDR3 nucleotide sequence: TGTGCCAGCACCGACAGGGTATACGAGCAGTACTTC. It translates to CASTDRVYEQYF.

In this sample, this clone turned up once. The rearrangement links TRBV14 to TRBJ2-2; weak D call: TRBD2 (5 bases). This CDR3 comprises 16 residues. Per the germline V gene, CDR1 is SGHDN and CDR2 is FVKESK. V lost 2 bases to trimming and J lost 5 bases, with 15 bases between them. This CDR3 is CASSQIGVYGTGELFF. The CDR3, as DNA: TGTGCCAGCAGCCAAATCGGGGTATACGGTACCGGGGAGCTGTTTTTT.

The sample holds a few counts of this clone. The chain couples TRBV27 to TRBJ2-1; D perhaps matches TRBD2 (5 bases). The germline V gene encodes CDR1 MNHEY and CDR2 SMNVEV (reference sequence). The CDR3 has 13 amino acids. V was pared by 6 bases and J by 6 bases, with 12 bases between. This chain's CDR3 is CASRIYGVNEQFF. The CDR3 nucleotides read TGTGCCAGCAGGATCTACGGGGTCAATGAGCAGTTCTTC.

The V gene is TRBV10-3, the J gene TRBJ1-2; perhaps TRBD1 as D (6 bases). The CDR3 extends over 13 amino acids. The V end lost 3 bases, the J end lost 3 bases, and 8 bases lay between the germline ends. CDR1 ENHRY and CDR2 SYGVKD come from the germline V gene. CDR3 bases: TGTGCCATCAGTGACGGACAGTACTATGGCTACACCTTC. Its translation: CAISDGQYYGYTF.

The chain joins TRBV9 to TRBJ2-7; 9 bases align to TRBD1. This CDR3 has 13 residues. Trimming at V came to 7 bases and at J to 5 bases, leaving 7 bases not matched to a gene. Per the germline V gene, CDR1 is SGDLS and CDR2 is YYNGEE. CDR3 region: CASAGTGLHEQYF. The CDR3 DNA sequence: TGTGCCAGCGCCGGGACAGGGCTCCACGAGCAGTACTTC.

This clone was recorded many times. J is TRBJ2-3 and V is TRBV11-2, with 7 bases matching TRBD2. CDR3 length equals 13 residues. After removal of 10 bases from V and 0 bases from J, the junction contained 4 bases not matched to a gene. CDR1 SGHAT and CDR2 FQNNGV come from the germline V gene. The CDR3 bases are TGTGCCACTAAGGGAGGGAGCACAGATACGCAGTATTTT. It is translated as CATKGGSTDTQYF.

The chain combines TRBV7-8 with TRBJ2-7, with 7 bases lining up with TRBD2. The V gene's germline CDR1 is SGHVS and CDR2 FQNEAQ. The J segment lost 4 bases and the V segment lost 1 base, leaving 1 base of the junction unmatched. The CDR3 extends over 13 amino acids. DNA for the CDR3: TGTGCCAGCAGCTTAGGGGAGGGTTACGAGCAGTACTTC. Protein: CASSLGEGYEQYF.

There are a few counts of this clone. The V call is TRBV18, the J call TRBJ2-7, with 10 positions matching TRBD2. This CDR3 is 14 amino acids long. Germline trimming cut 5 bases from V and 3 bases from J; bases unmatched to any gene: 4. The germline CDR1 and CDR2 sequences are KGHSH and LQKENI. CDR3 nucleotide sequence: TGTGCCAGCTCATCCGGGACTAGCGTCTACGAGCAGTACTTC. Translated, it gives CASSSGTSVYEQYF.

The CDR3 here is CASSEGAEAFF. The CDR3 DNA is TGTGCCAGCAGTGAAGGCGCTGAAGCTTTCTTT. This chain connects TRBV6-1 to TRBJ1-1; D unresolved. The V end was cut by 1 base, the J end by 6 bases, with 3 bases between. Germline V gene lookup returns CDR1 MNHNS and CDR2 SASEGT. CDR3 length: 11 residues.

This chain connects TRBV19 to TRBJ2-3; D might be TRBD2 (5 bases). CDR1 and CDR2 from the germline V gene are LNHDA and SQIVND (reference sequence). The germline V and J ends were trimmed by 6 bases and 6 bases, with 7 bases remaining between them. The CDR3 has 11 amino acids. The CDR3 DNA reads TGTGCCAGTAGAACGGGGGATACGCAGTATTTT. Its translation: CASRTGDTQYF.

This chain joins TRBV11-2 and TRBJ2-5; 9 bases are a match to TRBD2. The CDR3 is 16 amino acids. The J segment lost 3 bases and the V segment lost 5 bases, leaving 10 bases of the junction unmatched. Germline-derived CDR1 and CDR2 are SGHAT and FQNNGV. The CDR3 is CASSPFAGGPKETQYF. The CDR3 bases are TGTGCCAGCAGCCCGTTCGCGGGAGGGCCAAAAGAGACCCAGTACTTC.

The rearrangement uses TRBV15 and TRBJ2-3; 10 nucleotides agree with TRBD2. This CDR3 is built from 17 residues. CDR1 is LNHNV, CDR2 YYDKDF, per germline (reference sequence). J gave up 4 bases and V 6 bases, and 13 bases lay outside the gene matches. CDR3: CATSEPGLAAGPDTQYF. The CDR3 coding sequence is TGTGCCACCAGTGAGCCTGGACTAGCGGCTGGGCCAGATACGCAGTATTTT. Filled out from reference TRBV15 and TRBJ2-3, the complete variable domain reads DAMVIQNPRYQVTQFGKPVTLSCSQTLNHNVMYWYQQKSSQAPKLLFHYYDKDFNNEADTPDNFQSRRPNTSFCFLDIRSPGLGDTAMYLCATSEPGLAAGPDTQYFGPGTRLTVL.

The genes are TRBV3-1 (or the pseudogene TRBV3-2) and TRBJ2-5, with TRBD2 identical over 7 bases. Germline lookup yields CDR1 LGHDT and CDR2 YNNKEL (reference sequence). The CDR3 is made up of 17 amino acids. V lost 1 base and J lost 7; bases outside the gene matches: 15. CDR3 nucleotides: TGTGCCAGCAGCCAAGTGGGCGCGACTAGCCGACTGGGGACCCAGTACTTC. This gives the protein CASSQVGATSRLGTQYF.

The rearrangement uses TRBV27 and TRBJ2-7; D might be TRBD1 (6 bases). The CDR3 has 12 amino acids. V lost 2 bases, J lost 5 bases, and 7 bases lay in between. From germline, CDR1 is MNHEY and CDR2 SMNVEV (reference sequence). The CDR3 here is CASSLEGDEQYF. As DNA, the CDR3 is TGTGCCAGCAGTTTAGAGGGGGACGAGCAGTACTTC.

J is TRBJ1-2 and V is TRBV18; 8 nucleotides line up with TRBD1. Trimming took 3 bases from V and 4 from J; bases not matched to a gene: 10. Germline V lookup: CDR1 KGHSH, CDR2 LQKENI. The CDR3 contains 16 residues. Here the CDR3 DNA reads TGTGCCAGCTCACCGTCCCGGGACAGGAGGCTCTATGGCTACACCTTC. Translation: CASSPSRDRRLYGYTF.

J is TRBJ2-7 and V is TRBV6-5, with D perhaps matching TRBD2 (5 bases). V shed 4 bases and J shed 3 bases, with 10 bases lying between them. The CDR3 totals 13 residues. Germline values: CDR1 MNHEY, CDR2 SVGAGI. CDR3 region: CASSFGLFYEQYF. CDR3 nucleotide sequence: TGTGCCAGCAGTTTCGGACTTTTCTACGAGCAGTACTTC.

As DNA, the CDR3 is TGTGCCAGCAGCCCACCGACTGCCCGCTCTGGGGCCAACGTCCTGACTTTC. It is translated as CASSPPTARSGANVLTF. The rearrangement links TRBV7-3 to TRBJ2-6, with unresolved D. CDR1 SGHTA and CDR2 FQGTGA come from the germline V gene. The V end was cut by 5 bases, the J end by 0 bases, with 14 bases between. This CDR3 has 17 residues.

The sample holds one count of this clone. The V gene is TRBV6-6, the J gene TRBJ2-2; D gene ambiguous. In germline, CDR1 is MNHNY, CDR2 SVGAGI (reference sequence). The CDR3 is 11 amino acids. The V end was cut by 11 bases, the J end by 1 base, with 5 bases between. The DNA of the CDR3 is TGTGCCCACGGGAACACCGGGGAGCTGTTTTTT. Translated: CAHGNTGELFF.

This chain links TRBV6-1 with TRBJ1-6; D uncertain. This CDR3 comprises 13 residues. The V end lost 2 bases, the J end lost 7 bases, and 6 bases lay between the germline ends. Germline lookup yields CDR1 MNHNS and CDR2 SASEGT. The CDR3 DNA sequence: TGTGCCAGCAGTGAACGGGGAAATTCACCCCTCCACTTT. It specifies CASSERGNSPLHF.

V and J are TRBV24-1 and TRBJ2-5; D possibly corresponds to TRBD1 (6 bases). The CDR3 consists of 16 residues. Trimming took off 5 bases at V and 1 base at J, with 16 bases between the two ends. Per the germline V gene, CDR1 is KGHDR and CDR2 is SFDVKD. The CDR3 here is CATSVGLGGGQETQYF. The DNA of the CDR3 is TGTGCCACCAGTGTGGGGCTTGGGGGCGGCCAAGAGACCCAGTACTTC.

The chain employs TRBV7-9 and TRBJ2-7; TRBD1 aligns across 8 bases. Germline V gene sequence: CDR1 SEHNR, CDR2 FQNEAQ (reference sequence). J gave up 1 base and V 2 bases, and 7 bases lay outside the gene matches. The CDR3 has 16 amino acids. CDR3 DNA: TGTGCCAGCAGCTTAACCGGACAGGGTACTTCCTACGAGCAGTACTTC. This codes for CASSLTGQGTSYEQYF. Filled out from reference TRBV7-9 and TRBJ2-7, the complete variable domain reads DTGVSQNPRHKITKRGQNVTFRCDPISEHNRLYWYRQTLGQGPEFLTYFQNEAQLEKSRLLSDRFSAERPKGSFSTLEIQRTEQGDSAMYLCASSLTGQGTSYEQYFGPGTRLTVT.